The 27 T cell receptor beta chains in this list originate from one sample, sequenced in a study of T cells after yellow fever vaccination. TCRdb re-called the 5' RACE reads through MiXCR, storing one row per CDR3 protein. The sample carries approximately 70,000 distinct CDR3 sequences, roughly 7% recorded once. The sample in question was CD8+ T cells sorted from PBMCs, obtained 10 days after the first yellow fever vaccination. The source is a man aged 18 to 29 who received the YFV17D yellow fever vaccine.

There are many counts of this clonotype. This rearrangement joins TRBV7-2 to TRBJ2-1; D is unresolved. The V gene's germline CDR1 is SGHTA and CDR2 FQGNSA. V lost 6 bases to trimming and J lost 8 bases, with 8 bases between them. This CDR3 is built from 11 residues. The CDR3 region has the DNA TGTGCCAGCAGATCTTTGGATGAGCAGTTCTTC. Translation: CASRSLDEQFF.

In its sample, this clonotype was seen a few times. The chain recombines TRBV5-6 with TRBJ1-5; 7 bases align to TRBD1. The J segment lost 7 bases and the V segment lost 3 bases, leaving 10 bases of the junction unmatched. The germline V gene has CDR1 SGHDT and CDR2 YYEEEE. The CDR3 has 15 amino acids. CDR3 in amino acids: CASSSGTAGRQPQHF. CDR3 coding DNA: TGTGCCAGCAGCTCCGGGACAGCGGGAAGGCAGCCCCAGCATTTT. Complete variable domain (other parts from reference TRBV5-6 and TRBJ1-5): DAGVTQSPTHLIKTRGQQVTLRCSPKSGHDTVSWYQQALGQGPQFIFQYYEEEERQRGNFPDRFSGHQFPNYSSELNVNALLLGDSALYLCASSSGTAGRQPQHFGDGTRLSIL.

This clonotype was counted ten times or more. CDR3: CASRVNMNTEAFF. DNA for the CDR3: TGTGCCAGCCGGGTCAACATGAACACTGAAGCTTTCTTT. The chain is built from TRBV12-3 or TRBV12-4 and TRBJ1-1; unclear D gene. The CDR3 has 13 residues. The V end lost 8 bases, the J end lost 0 bases, and 10 bases lay between the germline ends.

This clonotype has more than one count but fewer than ten. V and J are TRBV4-1 and TRBJ1-5; D gene ambiguous. The V end lost 4 bases, the J end lost 1 base, and 8 bases lay between the germline ends. This CDR3 is built from 14 residues. Germline values: CDR1 MGHRA, CDR2 YSYEKL. CDR3 amino acids: CASSLRQSNQPQHF. CDR3 coding DNA: TGCGCCAGCAGCCTACGGCAGAGCAATCAGCCCCAGCATTTT.

CDR3 DNA sequence: TGTGCCAGCAGCTCGCCGACAGGGGGGTCGGAGACCCAGTACTTC. Residues: CASSSPTGGSETQYF. The chain employs TRBV11-2 and TRBJ2-5; 9 nucleotides line up with TRBD1. Trimming took 4 bases from V and 5 from J; bases not matched to a gene: 8. The germline V gene has CDR1 SGHAT and CDR2 FQNNGV. The CDR3 extends over 15 amino acids.

At least ten counts were recorded for this clonotype. The chain joins TRBV5-8 to TRBJ2-1, with 9 bases aligning to TRBD1. Germline-derived CDR1 and CDR2 are SGHTS and YDEGEE. Trimming at V came to 2 bases and at J to 5 bases, leaving 2 bases not matched to a gene. This CDR3 is built from 14 residues. The CDR3 nucleotides read TGTGCCAGCAGCTTTGGGACAGGGAACAATGAGCAGTTCTTC. It specifies CASSFGTGNNEQFF.

The table lists this clonotype with many counts. This sequence joins TRBV20-1 and TRBJ2-5; D gene ambiguous. V lost 1 base and J 5 bases, leaving 17 bases between the germline ends. The V gene's germline CDR1 is DFQATT and CDR2 SNEGSKA (reference sequence). The CDR3 has 15 residues. This chain's CDR3 is CSARAVVEQLETQYF. The CDR3, as DNA: TGCAGTGCTAGAGCTGTGGTTGAACAGTTGGAGACCCAGTACTTC.

This chain connects TRBV7-2 to TRBJ1-2; no firm D call. Germline values: CDR1 SGHTA, CDR2 FQGNSA. The CDR3 sequence is 16 residues long. The V end was cut by 0 bases, the J end by 7 bases, with 18 bases between. CDR3 protein: CASSLANGYERSGYTF. The CDR3 region has the DNA TGTGCCAGCAGCTTAGCTAACGGTTATGAGCGTTCTGGCTACACCTTC.

This clonotype occurred a few times. The chain employs TRBV19 and TRBJ1-1; D unresolved. V was trimmed by 5 bases and J by 3 bases, leaving 10 bases between them. Germline loops: CDR1 LNHDA, CDR2 SQIVND (reference sequence). CDR3 length equals 13 residues. CDR3 coding DNA: TGTGCCAGTAGTCTGGTTTCGGACACTGAAGCTTTCTTT. This gives the protein CASSLVSDTEAFF.

CDR3 DNA sequence: TGTGCCAGCAGTCCCTCGGGGGTGATGAACACTGAAGCTTTCTTT. As protein: CASSPSGVMNTEAFF. The chain joins TRBV6-4 to TRBJ1-1; D is perhaps TRBD1 (5 bases). The CDR3 loop spans 15 amino acids. V gave up 5 bases and J gave up 0 bases, with 13 bases separating them. The germline gives CDR1 MRHNA, CDR2 SNTAGT.

This clonotype came up many times. The rearrangement links TRBV6-2 or TRBV6-3 to TRBJ1-1; no firm D call. V was clipped by 2 bases and J by 7 bases, with 8 bases between them. Germline CDR1 is MNHEY and CDR2 is SVGEGT. The CDR3 spans 12 residues. The CDR3 protein is CASSYPGFEAFF. Here the CDR3 DNA reads TGTGCCAGCAGTTACCCGGGCTTTGAAGCTTTCTTT.

This clonotype occurred a few times. The chain links TRBV7-9 to TRBJ2-2; 14 nucleotides match TRBD2. The CDR3 is 17 residues long. J gave up 5 bases and V 5 bases, and 7 bases lay outside the gene matches. Per germline, CDR1 SEHNR and CDR2 FQNEAQ (reference sequence). The CDR3 sequence is CASSPGTSGGRTGELFF. CDR3 DNA sequence: TGTGCCAGCAGCCCCGGGACTAGCGGGGGACGGACCGGGGAGCTGTTTTTT.

In its sample, this clonotype was seen a few times. One end of the junction is discordant with germline, which a read error may explain. The chain has TRBV3-1 and TRBJ2-1, with D perhaps being TRBD1 or TRBD2 (5 bases each). The germline CDR1 and CDR2 sequences are LGHDT and YNNKEL (reference sequence). The CDR3 is 15 residues long. CDR3 nucleotide sequence: TGTGCCACCAGCCAAGATTTCCCCCCCGGACACGGACTGTTCTTC. It is translated as CATSQDFPPGHGLFF.

This clonotype was counted at least ten times. V gene TRBV27 combines with J gene TRBJ2-7; D call uncertain. Trimming removed 6 bases at V and 2 bases at J, with 8 bases between. CDR1 is MNHEY, CDR2 SMNVEV, per germline (reference sequence). The CDR3 loop spans 12 amino acids. DNA of the CDR3: TGTGCCAGCAGGCGTTATACCTACGAGCAGTACGTC. Amino acids: CASRRYTYEQYV.

This clonotype was recorded at least ten times. This chain links TRBV7-2 with TRBJ2-1; 11 nucleotides match TRBD2. This CDR3 contains 14 residues. CDR1 and CDR2 from the germline V gene are SGHTA and FQGNSA. J was trimmed by 7 bases and V by 6 bases; bases with no gene match: 5. The CDR3 DNA is TGTGCCAGCAGTTTACTAGCGGGGGAGAATGAGCAGTTCTTC. Its protein is CASSLLAGENEQFF.

The sample holds many counts of this clonotype. The V and J genes are TRBV7-9 and TRBJ1-4; the D is unclear. V lost 5 bases to trimming and J lost 4 bases, with 14 bases between them. The germline gives CDR1 SEHNR, CDR2 FQNEAQ (reference sequence). The CDR3 runs to 15 residues. The DNA of the CDR3 is TGTGCCAGCAGCGGCTTTGTACTGATTAATGAAAAACTGTTTTTT. This sequence encodes CASSGFVLINEKLFF.

This clonotype was observed at least ten times. V gene TRBV28 combines with J gene TRBJ2-3, with TRBD2 identical over 7 bases. Unmatched junction bases numbered 4, after V lost 7 bases and J lost 3 bases. This CDR3 spans 13 amino acids. From germline, CDR1 is MDHEN and CDR2 SYDVKM. CDR3 sequence: CASTRDYTDTQYF. In DNA, the CDR3 is TGTGCCAGCACGCGGGACTATACAGATACGCAGTATTTT.

This clonotype occurred a few times. This chain links TRBV5-6 with TRBJ2-1; D is unresolved. Germline CDR1 and CDR2: SGHDT and YYEEEE. The V end was cut by 6 bases, the J end by 0 bases, with 16 bases between. There are 16 residues in the CDR3. CDR3 sequence: CASKIAGQSSYNEQFF. For the CDR3, the DNA is TGTGCCAGCAAGATAGCCGGGCAGAGCTCCTACAATGAGCAGTTCTTC.

This clonotype was observed at least ten times. J is TRBJ2-7 and V is TRBV3-1; 8 nucleotides align to TRBD1. The germline V gene has CDR1 LGHDT and CDR2 YNNKEL (reference sequence). V trimming: 3 bases; J trimming: 5 bases; junction bases outside the gene matches: 0. The CDR3 consists of 12 residues. This CDR3 is CASSQTGDEQYF. DNA of the CDR3: TGTGCCAGCAGCCAGACAGGGGACGAGCAGTACTTC.

This clonotype was recorded at least ten times. Here the CDR3 DNA reads TGTGCCAGCAGCTCGCCGGGGGCGGTGGAAAAAGAATATCAGCCCCAGCATTTT. Translation gives CASSSPGAVEKEYQPQHF. This chain uses TRBV7-3 with TRBJ1-5; D might be TRBD1 (6 bases). The CDR3 extends over 18 amino acids. Germline lookup yields CDR1 SGHTA and CDR2 FQGTGA. Deletions cut 4 bases from V and 5 bases from J, with 24 bases between.

The rearrangement joins TRBV27 to TRBJ1-2, with D possibly being TRBD1 (5 bases). The CDR3 is 14 residues long. The ends were cut back, 0 bases at V and 8 bases at J, with 13 bases in the middle. Germline CDR1 MNHEY, CDR2 SMNVEV (reference sequence). CDR3 protein: CASSLSHGGWGYTF. The CDR3 DNA is TGTGCCAGCAGTTTATCACACGGGGGATGGGGCTACACCTTC.

This clonotype occurred many times. This rearrangement joins TRBV2 to TRBJ2-1, with D uncertain. V lost 3 bases, J lost 4 bases, and 10 bases lay in between. The CDR3 sequence is 14 residues long. The germline CDR1 and CDR2 sequences are SNHLY and FYNNEI. The CDR3: CASSDIPSYNEQFF. CDR3 DNA sequence: TGTGCCAGCAGTGACATACCCTCTTACAATGAGCAGTTCTTC.

This clonotype was recorded many times. CDR3 DNA: TGTGCCAGCAGCTTACGAGGGGAGACCCAGTACTTC. Encoded protein: CASSLRGETQYF. J is TRBJ2-5 and V is TRBV7-2; a weak D match, TRBD2 (5 bases). Germline-derived CDR1 and CDR2 are SGHTA and FQGNSA. V was cut by 2 bases and J by 5 bases, with 6 bases left in between. The CDR3 has 12 residues.

This clonotype was counted at least ten times. This chain connects TRBV6-1 to TRBJ1-1; 8 bases line up with TRBD1. CDR3 length equals 13 residues. Germline V lookup: CDR1 MNHNS, CDR2 SASEGT. V lost 7 bases to trimming and J lost 5 bases; unmatched junction nucleotides: 6. The CDR3 loop is CASTHDRGTEAFF. As DNA, the CDR3 is TGTGCCAGCACCCATGACAGGGGTACTGAAGCTTTCTTT.

This clonotype was seen only a few times. V and J are TRBV29-1 and TRBJ2-7, with 9 bases lining up with TRBD1. CDR1 is SQVTM and CDR2 is ANQGSEA in the germline V gene. The length of the CDR3 is 15 residues. V was pared by 3 bases and J by 2 bases, with 8 bases of the junction left unmatched. Here the CDR3 DNA reads TGCAGCGTTGAGTCGGACAGGGGAAGGACCTACGAGCAGTACTTC. Its protein product is CSVESDRGRTYEQYF.

This clonotype was detected only a few times. The chain has TRBV7-2 and TRBJ2-5; D gene uncertain. Germline lookup yields CDR1 SGHTA and CDR2 FQGNSA. The V and J ends lost 8 bases and 2 bases respectively, with 15 bases between them. This CDR3 is 14 amino acids long. CDR3 loop: CASARLGWQETQYF. The DNA of the CDR3 is TGTGCCAGCGCCCGACTGGGTTGGCAAGAGACCCAGTACTTC. The variable domain in full, with the rest retrieved from reference TRBV7-2 and TRBJ2-5, is GAGVSQSPSNKVTEKGKDVELRCDPISGHTALYWYRQSLGQGLEFLIYFQGNSAPDKSGLPSDRFSAERTGGSVSTLTIQRTQQEDSAVYLCASARLGWQETQYFGPGTRLLVL.

This chain connects TRBV20-1 to TRBJ1-3; D remains unclear. The germline V gene encodes CDR1 DFQATT and CDR2 SNEGSKA (reference sequence). V dropped 8 bases and J dropped 0 bases, with 14 bases sitting between them. CDR3 length equals 14 residues. The CDR3: CSTLQPFSGNTIYF. CDR3 nucleotides: TGCAGTACTTTACAGCCTTTCTCTGGAAACACCATATATTTT.